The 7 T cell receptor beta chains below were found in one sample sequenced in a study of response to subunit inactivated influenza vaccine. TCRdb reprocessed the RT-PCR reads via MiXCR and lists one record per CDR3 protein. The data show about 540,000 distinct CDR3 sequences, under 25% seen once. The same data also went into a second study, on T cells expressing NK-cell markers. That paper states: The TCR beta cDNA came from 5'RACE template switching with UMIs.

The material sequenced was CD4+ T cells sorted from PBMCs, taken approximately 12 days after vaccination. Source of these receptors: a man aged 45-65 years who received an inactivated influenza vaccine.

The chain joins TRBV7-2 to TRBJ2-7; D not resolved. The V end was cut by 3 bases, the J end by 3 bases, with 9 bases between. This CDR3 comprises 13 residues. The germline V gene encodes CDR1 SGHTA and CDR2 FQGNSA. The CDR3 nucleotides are TGTGCCAGCAGCTTTGGCAGCTACTACGAGCAGTACTTC. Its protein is CASSFGSYYEQYF.

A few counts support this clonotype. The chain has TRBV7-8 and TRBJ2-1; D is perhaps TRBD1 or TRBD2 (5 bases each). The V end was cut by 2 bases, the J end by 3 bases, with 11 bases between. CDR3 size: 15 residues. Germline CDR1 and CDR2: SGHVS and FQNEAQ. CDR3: CASSLRDLLYNEQFF. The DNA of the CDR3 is TGTGCCAGCAGCTTACGGGACCTCCTCTACAATGAGCAGTTCTTC. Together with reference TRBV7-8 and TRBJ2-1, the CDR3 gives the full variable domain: GAGVSQSPRYKVAKRGQDVALRCDPISGHVSLFWYQQALGQGPEFLTYFQNEAQLDKSGLPSDRFFAERPEGSVSTLKIQRTQQEDSAVYLCASSLRDLLYNEQFFGPGTRLTVL.

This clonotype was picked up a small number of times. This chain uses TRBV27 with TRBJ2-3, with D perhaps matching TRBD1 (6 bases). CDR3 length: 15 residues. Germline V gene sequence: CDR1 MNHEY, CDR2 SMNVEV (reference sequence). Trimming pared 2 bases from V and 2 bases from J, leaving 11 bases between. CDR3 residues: CASSLLTGYTDTQYF. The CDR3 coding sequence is TGTGCCAGCAGTTTACTGACAGGATACACAGATACGCAGTATTTT.

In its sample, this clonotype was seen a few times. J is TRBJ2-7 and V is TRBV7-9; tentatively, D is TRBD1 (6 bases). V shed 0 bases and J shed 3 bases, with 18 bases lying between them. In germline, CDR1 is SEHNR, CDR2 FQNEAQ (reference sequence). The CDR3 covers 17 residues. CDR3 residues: CASSLAQGRPNIYEQYF. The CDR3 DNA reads TGTGCCAGCAGCTTAGCCCAGGGGCGCCCAAATATCTACGAGCAGTACTTC.

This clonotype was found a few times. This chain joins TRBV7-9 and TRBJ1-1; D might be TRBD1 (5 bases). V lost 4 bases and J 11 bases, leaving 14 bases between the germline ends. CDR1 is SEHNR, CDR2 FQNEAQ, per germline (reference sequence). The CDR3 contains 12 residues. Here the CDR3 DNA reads TGTGCCAGCAGCTGGGGGGGTTTAGCTGCTTTCTTT. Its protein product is CASSWGGLAAFF.

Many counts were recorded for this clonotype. This CDR3 is CASSFRTGSSYEQYF. CDR3 nucleotides: TGTGCCAGCAGTTTTAGGACTGGGAGCTCCTACGAGCAGTACTTC. The V and J genes are TRBV12-3 or TRBV12-4 and TRBJ2-7, with D possibly TRBD2 on 5 matching bases. V dropped 3 bases and J dropped 0 bases, with 12 bases sitting between them. The CDR3 covers 15 residues.

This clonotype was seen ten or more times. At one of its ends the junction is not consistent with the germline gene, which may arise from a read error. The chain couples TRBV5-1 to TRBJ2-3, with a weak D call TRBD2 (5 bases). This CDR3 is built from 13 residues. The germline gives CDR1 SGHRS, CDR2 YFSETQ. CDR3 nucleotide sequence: TGTGCCAGCAGCTTAGTCGGGGCAGATACGCAGTATTTT. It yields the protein CASSLVGADTQYF.